The 21 T cell receptor beta chains in this list originate from one sample, sequenced in a study of stem cell transplantation in POMP-related autoinflammatory disease. The protocol was immunoSEQ multiplex PCR, while the TCRdb copy is restricted to in-frame clones and leaves out a portion. The table records some 2,000 clones, 80% to 90% of them present only once. Sequences were derived from Tregs from PBMCs, sampled before stem cell transplantation. These receptor sequences come from a human donor with POMP-related autoinflammation and immune dysregulation (PRAID).

This chain joins TRBV2 and TRBJ2-7; 8 bases match TRBD1. The CDR3 totals 14 residues. V shed 7 bases, J shed 2 bases, and the junction held 7 bases outside the gene matches. Germline values: CDR1 SNHLY, CDR2 FYNNEI. CDR3 nucleotides: TGTGCCAGCATGTCCCGGACAGGGACCTACGAGCAGTACTTC. Its protein is CASMSRTGTYEQYF.

The J gene is TRBJ2-6, the V gene TRBV9, with no clear D. This CDR3 comprises 14 residues. Trimming left V 4 bases short and J 1 base short, with 6 bases between. Germline values: CDR1 SGDLS, CDR2 YYNGEE. The CDR3 nucleotides are TGTGCCAGCAGCACCCAATCTGGGGCCAACGTCCTGACTTTC. This translates into CASSTQSGANVLTF.

This chain links TRBV20-1 with TRBJ1-1, with no clear D. The CDR3 runs 11 residues. The germline CDR1 and CDR2 sequences are DFQATT and SNEGSKA (reference sequence). V lost 3 bases and J 0 bases, leaving 2 bases between the germline ends. The CDR3 region has the DNA TGCAGTGCTAGCATGAACACTGAAGCTTTCTTT. This translates into CSASMNTEAFF.

The chain links TRBV20-1 to TRBJ1-5; a possible D gene is TRBD1 (6 bases). V lost 5 bases to trimming and J lost 10 bases, with 9 bases between them. The CDR3 is 10 amino acids. CDR1 is DFQATT and CDR2 is SNEGSKA in the germline V gene (reference sequence). In DNA, the CDR3 is TGCAGTGCTGGACAGCTTCCCCAGCATTTT. It yields the protein CSAGQLPQHF.

CDR3 residues: CASSPYRQGGTYNSPLHF. The CDR3 bases are TGCGCCAGCAGCCCATACAGACAGGGGGGAACCTATAATTCACCCCTCCACTTT. The chain is built from TRBV4-1 and TRBJ1-6, with 9 bases that match TRBD1. Per the germline V gene, CDR1 is MGHRA and CDR2 is YSYEKL. The CDR3 sequence is 18 residues long. With V trimmed by 4 bases and J by 2 bases, 9 bases remained unmatched.

V usage is TRBV10-2 and J usage is TRBJ2-3; D unresolved. With 6 bases removed from V and 2 bases from J, the gap between germline ends came to 6 bases. This CDR3 region has 12 residues. In germline, CDR1 is WSHSY, CDR2 SAAADI. The CDR3 spells CASRQTTDTQYF. The DNA for the CDR3 is TGCGCCAGCAGACAGACCACAGATACGCAGTATTTT.

The chain uses TRBV18 and TRBJ2-7; 7 nucleotides agree with TRBD2. Germline trimming cut 4 bases from V and 2 bases from J; bases unmatched to any gene: 8. The CDR3 sequence is 15 residues long. The germline V gene encodes CDR1 KGHSH and CDR2 LQKENI. DNA for the CDR3: TGTGCCAGCTCACTTTCGGGGACTACCACCTACGAGCAGTACTTC. Its protein product is CASSLSGTTTYEQYF.

V usage is TRBV6-5 and J usage is TRBJ1-2; no clear D gene. The CDR3 runs 13 residues. Trimming took 5 bases from V and 3 from J, leaving 10 bases between them. Per the germline V gene, CDR1 is MNHEY and CDR2 is SVGAGI. The CDR3 region is CASSGERYYGYTF. DNA of the CDR3: TGTGCCAGCAGTGGGGAGAGGTACTATGGCTACACCTTC.

This clone was picked up one time. This chain uses TRBV18 with TRBJ2-7; TRBD2 agrees at 14 bases. CDR3 length: 17 amino acids. Trimming cost V 1 base and J 7 bases; bases outside gene matches: 9. Germline CDR1 is KGHSH and CDR2 is LQKENI. This chain's CDR3 is CASSPLLGTSGRKEQYF. The CDR3 DNA is TGTGCCAGCTCACCACTCTTAGGGACTAGCGGGAGAAAAGAGCAGTACTTC.

The chain links TRBV5-1 to TRBJ1-1, with 11 bases lining up with TRBD1. The length of the CDR3 is 17 residues. Unmatched junction bases numbered 10, after V lost 1 base and J lost 5 bases. Germline lookup yields CDR1 SGHRS and CDR2 YFSETQ. CDR3 residues: CASSLSPTGTGGTEAFF. The CDR3 DNA is TGCGCCAGCAGCTTGTCCCCAACCGGGACAGGGGGGACTGAAGCTTTCTTT.

The V gene is TRBV5-1, the J gene TRBJ1-2; D unresolved. In germline, CDR1 is SGHRS, CDR2 YFSETQ. CDR3 size: 12 residues. V was clipped by 1 base and J by 3 bases, with 4 bases between them. CDR3 in DNA: TGCGCCAGCAGCTTGTCCCACTATGGCTACACCTTC. This codes for CASSLSHYGYTF.

The V and J genes are TRBV15 and TRBJ2-7; tentative D call: TRBD2 (5 bases). This CDR3 is 12 amino acids long. Germline V gene lookup returns CDR1 LNHNV and CDR2 YYDKDF (reference sequence). The V gene lost 4 bases and the J gene lost 2 bases, with 6 bases spanning the gap. CDR3 DNA sequence: TGTGCCACCAGCAAGAGGGCCTACGAGCAGTACTTC. It yields the protein CATSKRAYEQYF.

The CDR3 DNA follows: TGTGCCAGCAGCCAAGTATGGGACAGGGCCCAGTATTTT. Its protein is CASSQVWDRAQYF. V is TRBV14 and J is TRBJ2-3; 9 nucleotides agree with TRBD1. Germline CDR1 is SGHDN and CDR2 is FVKESK. The CDR3 runs to 13 residues. Trimming removed 1 base from V and 12 bases from J; junction bases left unmatched: 5.

The genes are TRBV25-1 and TRBJ1-2; TRBD1 agrees at 7 bases. The trim removed 1 base at V and 8 bases at J, leaving 4 bases unmatched. The CDR3 length is 13 residues. Germline CDR1 is MGHDK and CDR2 is SYGVNS. In DNA form, the CDR3 reads TGTGCCAGCAGTGAATGGTCGACAGGGGGCTACACCTTC. Residues: CASSEWSTGGYTF.

V is TRBV5-5 and J is TRBJ2-7; 10 nucleotides match TRBD2. Germline-derived CDR1 and CDR2 are SGHKS and YYEKEE (reference sequence). V was pared by 4 bases and J by 4 bases, with 5 bases of the junction left unmatched. The length of the CDR3 is 14 residues. CDR3: CASSRGLAVYEQYF. CDR3 nucleotide sequence: TGTGCCAGCAGCCGTGGACTAGCGGTTTACGAGCAGTACTTC. The full variable domain, in which reference TRBV5-5 and TRBJ2-7 provide the parts outside the CDR3, is DAGVTQSPTHLIKTRGQQVTLRCSPISGHKSVSWYQQVLGQGPQFIFQYYEKEERGRGNFPDRFSARQFPNYSSELNVNALLLGDSALYLCASSRGLAVYEQYFGPGTRLTVT.

The chain uses TRBV5-1 and TRBJ1-6; maybe TRBD1 (6 bases). V dropped 1 base and J dropped 7 bases, with 18 bases sitting between them. The CDR3 is 17 amino acids. Germline V gives CDR1 SGHRS, CDR2 YFSETQ. As DNA, the CDR3 is TGCGCCAGCAGCTTGTCCCGACAGGACGGTAAGAATTCACCCCTCCACTTT. Amino acid sequence: CASSLSRQDGKNSPLHF.

The genes are TRBV6-1 and TRBJ2-3; D is uncertain. Germline values: CDR1 MNHNS, CDR2 SASEGT. With 3 bases removed from V and 2 bases from J, the gap between germline ends came to 9 bases. CDR3 length: 14 residues. The CDR3 sequence: CASSEQRNTDTQYF. CDR3 coding DNA: TGTGCCAGCAGTGAGCAACGGAACACAGATACGCAGTATTTT.

The sample holds a few counts of this clone. The V gene is TRBV5-1, the J gene TRBJ2-7; no reliable D call. V was trimmed by 2 bases and J by 2 bases, leaving 5 bases between them. The CDR3 loop spans 12 amino acids. Germline lookup yields CDR1 SGHRS and CDR2 YFSETQ. The CDR3 protein is CASSLAPYEQYF. DNA for the CDR3: TGCGCCAGCAGCTTAGCCCCCTACGAGCAGTACTTC.

The chain uses TRBV7-2 and TRBJ1-2; no reliable D call. The CDR3 sequence is 14 residues long. V gave up 3 bases and J gave up 2 bases, with 10 bases separating them. Germline V CDR1 and CDR2: SGHTA, FQGNSA. CDR3: CASSLDGSNYGYTF. The CDR3 DNA is TGTGCCAGCAGCTTGGACGGATCGAACTATGGCTACACCTTC.

The chain links TRBV5-1 to TRBJ2-5, with D possibly being TRBD1 (8 bases). Germline loops: CDR1 SGHRS, CDR2 YFSETQ. V lost 3 bases to trimming and J lost 5 bases, with 17 bases between them. The CDR3 loop spans 15 amino acids. The CDR3 here is CASSSQQGGLETQYF. The DNA of the CDR3 is TGCGCCAGCAGCTCACAACAGGGGGGGCTGGAGACCCAGTACTTC.

The chain recombines TRBV29-1 with TRBJ1-1; D is uncertain. Germline V CDR1 and CDR2: SQVTM, ANQGSEA. This CDR3 region has 13 residues. The germline V and J ends were trimmed by 3 bases and 5 bases, with 13 bases remaining between them. CDR3 amino acids: CSVEDQRPTEAFF. DNA for the CDR3: TGCAGCGTTGAGGACCAAAGGCCTACTGAAGCTTTCTTT.